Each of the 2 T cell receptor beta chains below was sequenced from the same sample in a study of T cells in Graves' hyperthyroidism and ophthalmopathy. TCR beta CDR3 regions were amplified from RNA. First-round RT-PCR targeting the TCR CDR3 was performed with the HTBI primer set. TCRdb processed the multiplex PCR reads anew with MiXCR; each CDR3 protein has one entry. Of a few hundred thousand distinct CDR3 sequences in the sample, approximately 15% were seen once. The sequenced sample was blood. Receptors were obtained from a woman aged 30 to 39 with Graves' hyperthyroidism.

Here the CDR3 DNA reads TGCAGTGCTCCGGGAAGGACAGGGCCGAACACCGGGGAGCTGTTTTTT. Translation gives CSAPGRTGPNTGELFF. The V call is TRBV20-1, the J call TRBJ2-2, with 8 bases that match TRBD1. CDR1 and CDR2 from the germline V gene are DFQATT and SNEGSKA (reference sequence). This CDR3 has 16 residues. Trimming took 5 bases from V and 0 from J; bases not matched to a gene: 8.

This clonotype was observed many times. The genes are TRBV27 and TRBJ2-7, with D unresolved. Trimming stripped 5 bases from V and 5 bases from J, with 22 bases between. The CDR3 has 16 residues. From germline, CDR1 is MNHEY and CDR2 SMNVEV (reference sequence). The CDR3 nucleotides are TGTGCCAGCAGTACATCCGGGCAGTTGTTTGGTCACGAGCAGTACTTC. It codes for CASSTSGQLFGHEQYF.